This T cell receptor beta chain is drawn from a study of cytomegalovirus exposure and HLA in healthy donors. General observations from the study: For cytomegalovirus status, the classifier reportedly gave diagnoses with high specificity and sensitivity. Across donors, most TCRs were seen rarely, yet some public ones were widespread.

Profiled with immunoSEQ multiplex PCR; TCRdb holds only in-frame clones, not every one. The table includes some 140,000 clones, about 90% detected once. Regarding this clone: Its cognate antigen is unknown.

The germline V gene encodes CDR1 SGHRS and CDR2 YFSETQ. CDR3 length: 13 residues. Trimming took 4 bases from V and 4 from J; bases not matched to a gene: 1. Sequences were obtained from PBMCs. The chain employs TRBV5-1 and TRBJ2-5, with 10 bases matching TRBD1. The clonotype was recovered from a man aged 18 to 30 in good health and CMV-seronegative. Written as DNA, the CDR3 is TGCGCCAGCAGCAGGGACAGGGGAGAGACCCAGTACTTC. Translating it yields CASSRDRGETQYF.